This TCR beta chain stems from a study of CD8 T cells in Susac syndrome. Random hexamers served to reverse transcribe about 0.5 to 1 ug RNA. Amplification of TCR beta CDR3 by immunoSEQ multiplex PCR spanned 54 Vbeta and 13 Jbeta. TCRdb recomputed calls from the immunoSEQ multiplex PCR reads with MiXCR, one row per CDR3 protein. The table has about 150,000 distinct CDR3 sequences, about 94% seen once. Germline assignment: CDR1 LNHNV and CDR2 YYDKDF (reference sequence). This CDR3 spans 14 amino acids. Trimming stripped 8 bases from V and 2 bases from J, with 10 bases between. In blood CD8+ and CD4+ T cells, TCR beta underwent sequencing. Patients with stable or active relapsing-remitting disease, all of them treatment-naive, made up the multiple sclerosis controls. It was negative isolation that provided the CD8+ and CD4+ T cells, whereas TEMRA cells were enriched by FACS.

This chain joins TRBV15 and TRBJ1-6, with D unresolved. The source of this sequence is a human donor with multiple sclerosis. Sequences were obtained from CD8+ T cells from PBMCs. CDR3 nucleotide sequence: TGTGCCACCGGCGGTCGCGCCTATAATTCACCCCTCCACTTT. Translated, it gives CATGGRAYNSPLHF.